This TCR beta chain appears in the sequencing data of a study of OX40 agonist ivuxolimab in advanced cancers. Remarks on this clone: Its antigen remains unidentified. A junction boundary mismatches the germline segment, possibly from a read error.

TCRdb's copy holds only in-frame clones and misses some; the assay was immunoSEQ multiplex PCR. The table lists 90,000 or so clones, roughly 90% of them singletons. Germline CDR1 is GTSNPN and CDR2 is SVGIG (reference sequence). The CDR3 totals 13 residues. General study results and limits: In the 0.1 to 3.0 mg/kg range, CD4+ and CD8+ blood T cells had expanded clonally by week 6.

This chain connects TRBV30 to TRBJ2-4; 10 positions match TRBD1. The sequence came from an adult with an advanced solid tumor such as melanoma, head and neck, liver or kidney cancer. Sequenced here: CD4+ or CD8+ T cells sorted from blood, sampled in a trial of the OX40 agonist ivuxolimab. The CDR3 DNA follows: TGTGCCGGGAGGGGGACAGGGGAAAACATTCAGTACTTC. This codes for CAGRGTGENIQYF.